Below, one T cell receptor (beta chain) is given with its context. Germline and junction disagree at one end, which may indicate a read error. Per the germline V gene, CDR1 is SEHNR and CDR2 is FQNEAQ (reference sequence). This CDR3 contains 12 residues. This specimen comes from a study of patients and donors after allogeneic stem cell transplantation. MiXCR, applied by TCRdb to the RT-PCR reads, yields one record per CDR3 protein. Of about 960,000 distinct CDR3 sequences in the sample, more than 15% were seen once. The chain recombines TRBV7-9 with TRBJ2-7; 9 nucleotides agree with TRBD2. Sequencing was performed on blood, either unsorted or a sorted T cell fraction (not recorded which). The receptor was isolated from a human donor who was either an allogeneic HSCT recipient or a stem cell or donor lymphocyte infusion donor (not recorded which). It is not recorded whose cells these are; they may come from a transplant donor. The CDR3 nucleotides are TGTGCCAGCAGCTTAGATCTGGGACTAGCCTTCTTC. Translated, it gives CASSLDLGLAFF.